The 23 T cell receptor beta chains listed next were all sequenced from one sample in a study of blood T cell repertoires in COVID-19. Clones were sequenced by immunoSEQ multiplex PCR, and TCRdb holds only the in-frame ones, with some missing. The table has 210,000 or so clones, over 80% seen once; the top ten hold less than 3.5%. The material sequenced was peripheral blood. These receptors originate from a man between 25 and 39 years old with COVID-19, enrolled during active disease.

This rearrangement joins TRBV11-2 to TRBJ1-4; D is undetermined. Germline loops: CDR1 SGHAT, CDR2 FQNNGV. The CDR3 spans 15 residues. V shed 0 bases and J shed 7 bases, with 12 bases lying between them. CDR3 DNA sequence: TGTGCCAGCAGCTTAGACCCGGGAGGAGGTGAAAAACTGTTTTTT. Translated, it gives CASSLDPGGGEKLFF.

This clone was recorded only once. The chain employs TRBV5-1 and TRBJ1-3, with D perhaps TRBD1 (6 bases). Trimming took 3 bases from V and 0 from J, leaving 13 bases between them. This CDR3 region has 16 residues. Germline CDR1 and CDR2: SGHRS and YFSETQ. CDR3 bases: TGCGCCAGCAGCTCTAGCGGGACATACTCTGGAAACACCATATATTTT. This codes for CASSSSGTYSGNTIYF.

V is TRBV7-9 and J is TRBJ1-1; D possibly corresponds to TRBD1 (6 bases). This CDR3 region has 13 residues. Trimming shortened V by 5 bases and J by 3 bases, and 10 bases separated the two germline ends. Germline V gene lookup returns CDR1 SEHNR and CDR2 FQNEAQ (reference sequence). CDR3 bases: TGTGCCAGCAGCCTACGACAGGACACTGAAGCTTTCTTT. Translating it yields CASSLRQDTEAFF.

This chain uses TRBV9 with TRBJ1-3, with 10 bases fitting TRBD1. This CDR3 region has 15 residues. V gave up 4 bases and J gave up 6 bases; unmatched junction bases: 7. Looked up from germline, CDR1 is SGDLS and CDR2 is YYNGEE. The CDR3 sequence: CASSPQTGGANTIYF. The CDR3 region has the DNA TGTGCCAGCAGCCCCCAGACAGGGGGCGCAAACACCATATATTTT.

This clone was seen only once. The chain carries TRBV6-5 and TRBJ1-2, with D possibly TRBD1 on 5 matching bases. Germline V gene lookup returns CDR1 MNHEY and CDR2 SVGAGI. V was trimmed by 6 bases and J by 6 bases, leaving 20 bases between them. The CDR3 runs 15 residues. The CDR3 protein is CASSPREGPGNGYTF. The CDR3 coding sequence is TGTGCCAGCAGCCCGAGGGAGGGACCGGGGAATGGCTACACCTTC.

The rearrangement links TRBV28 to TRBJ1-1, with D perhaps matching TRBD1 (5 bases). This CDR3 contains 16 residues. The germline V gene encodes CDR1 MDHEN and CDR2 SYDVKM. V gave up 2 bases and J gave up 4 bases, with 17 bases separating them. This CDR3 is CASSLRGLLRVTEAFF. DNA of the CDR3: TGTGCCAGCAGTTTAAGGGGACTGCTTCGGGTCACTGAAGCTTTCTTT.

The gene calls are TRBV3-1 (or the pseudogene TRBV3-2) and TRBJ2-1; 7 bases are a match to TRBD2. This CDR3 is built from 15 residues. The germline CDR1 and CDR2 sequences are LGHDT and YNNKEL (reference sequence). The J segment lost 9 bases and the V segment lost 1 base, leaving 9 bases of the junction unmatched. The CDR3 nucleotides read TGTGCCAGCAGCCAAGGTCGGGGAGGGCCCTGTGAGCAGTTCTTC. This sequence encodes CASSQGRGGPCEQFF.

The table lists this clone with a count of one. DNA of the CDR3: TGTGCCAGCCGGGGGGGAGGATACAATGAGCAGTTCTTC. Translation gives CASRGGGYNEQFF. The gene calls are TRBV3-1 (or the pseudogene TRBV3-2) and TRBJ2-1, with TRBD2 identical over 8 bases. This CDR3 contains 13 residues. CDR1 LGHDT and CDR2 YNNKEL come from the germline V gene (reference sequence). J gave up 4 bases and V 8 bases, and 4 bases lay outside the gene matches.

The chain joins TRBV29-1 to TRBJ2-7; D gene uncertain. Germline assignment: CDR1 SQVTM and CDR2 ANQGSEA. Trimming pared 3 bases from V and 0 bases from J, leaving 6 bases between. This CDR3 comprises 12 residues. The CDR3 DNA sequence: TGCAGCGTTGATTCAGGCTCCTACGAGCAGTACTTC. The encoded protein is CSVDSGSYEQYF.

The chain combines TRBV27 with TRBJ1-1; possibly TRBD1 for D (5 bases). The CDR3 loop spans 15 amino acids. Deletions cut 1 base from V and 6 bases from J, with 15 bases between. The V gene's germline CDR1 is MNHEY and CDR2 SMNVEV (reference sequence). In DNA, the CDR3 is TGTGCCAGCAGTTTATATGGGAGGGGTTTCGCTGAAGCTTTCTTT. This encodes CASSLYGRGFAEAFF.

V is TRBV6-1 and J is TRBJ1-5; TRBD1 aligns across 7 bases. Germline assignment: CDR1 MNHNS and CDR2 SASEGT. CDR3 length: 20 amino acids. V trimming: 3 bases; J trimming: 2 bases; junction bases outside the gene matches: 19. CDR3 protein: CASSEEGQFRMAIGNQPQHF. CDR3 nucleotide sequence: TGTGCCAGCAGTGAGGAGGGACAGTTTCGTATGGCGATTGGCAATCAGCCCCAGCATTTT.

For the CDR3, the DNA is TGTGCCAGCAGTTACTCGACAGGGGCCCTTTCCTACGAGCAGTACTTC. It is translated as CASSYSTGALSYEQYF. The rearrangement uses TRBV27 and TRBJ2-7; 8 bases are shared with TRBD1. The germline V gene encodes CDR1 MNHEY and CDR2 SMNVEV (reference sequence). The CDR3 extends over 16 amino acids. Germline trimming cut 4 bases from V and 1 base from J; bases unmatched to any gene: 9.

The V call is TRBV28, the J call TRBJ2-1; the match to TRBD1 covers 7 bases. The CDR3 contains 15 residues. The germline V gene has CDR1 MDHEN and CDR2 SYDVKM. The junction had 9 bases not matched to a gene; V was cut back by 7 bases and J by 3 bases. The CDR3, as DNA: TGTGCCAGCATCCAAGGGGACAGCGGCTACAATGAGCAGTTCTTC. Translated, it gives CASIQGDSGYNEQFF.

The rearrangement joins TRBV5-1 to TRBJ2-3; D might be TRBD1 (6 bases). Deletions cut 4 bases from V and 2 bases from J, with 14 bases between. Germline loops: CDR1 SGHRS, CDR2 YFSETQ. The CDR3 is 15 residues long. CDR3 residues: CASSPRDISTDTQYF. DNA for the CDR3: TGCGCCAGCAGCCCTCGGGACATTTCCACAGATACGCAGTATTTT.

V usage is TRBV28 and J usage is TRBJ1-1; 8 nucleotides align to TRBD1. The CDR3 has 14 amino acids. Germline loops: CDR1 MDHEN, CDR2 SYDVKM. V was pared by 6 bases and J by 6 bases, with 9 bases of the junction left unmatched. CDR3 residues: CASRPGQVRSEAFF. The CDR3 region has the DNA TGTGCCAGCAGGCCGGGACAGGTCAGGTCTGAAGCTTTCTTT.

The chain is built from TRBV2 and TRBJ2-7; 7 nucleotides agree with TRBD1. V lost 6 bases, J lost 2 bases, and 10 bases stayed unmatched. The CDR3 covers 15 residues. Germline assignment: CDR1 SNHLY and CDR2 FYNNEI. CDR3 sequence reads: CASSASGTATYEQYF. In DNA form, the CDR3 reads TGTGCCAGCAGCGCTTCCGGGACAGCGACCTACGAGCAGTACTTC.

The CDR3 DNA follows: TGTGCCAGCAGGGGCAGGGCTAACTATGGCTACACCTTC. This gives the protein CASRGRANYGYTF. V is TRBV2 and J is TRBJ1-2, with D possibly being TRBD1 (5 bases). V lost 6 bases to trimming and J lost 0 bases, with 8 bases between them. The germline gives CDR1 SNHLY, CDR2 FYNNEI. The length of the CDR3 is 13 residues.

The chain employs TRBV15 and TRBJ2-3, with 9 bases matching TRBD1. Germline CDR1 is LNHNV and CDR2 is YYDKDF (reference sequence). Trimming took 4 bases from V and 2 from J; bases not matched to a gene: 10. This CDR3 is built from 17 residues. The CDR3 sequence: CATSTRSGTGFTDTQYF. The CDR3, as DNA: TGTGCCACCAGCACCAGATCCGGGACAGGGTTCACAGATACGCAGTATTTT.

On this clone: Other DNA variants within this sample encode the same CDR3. Here the CDR3 reads CASSPDRPSGNTIYF. As DNA, the CDR3 is TGTGCCAGCAGCCCGGACAGACCCTCTGGAAACACCATATATTTT. This chain joins TRBV7-9 and TRBJ1-3; TRBD1 might be the D (6 bases). This CDR3 region has 15 residues. Trimming left V 5 bases short and J 0 bases short, with 11 bases between. Germline V CDR1 and CDR2: SEHNR, FQNEAQ (reference sequence).

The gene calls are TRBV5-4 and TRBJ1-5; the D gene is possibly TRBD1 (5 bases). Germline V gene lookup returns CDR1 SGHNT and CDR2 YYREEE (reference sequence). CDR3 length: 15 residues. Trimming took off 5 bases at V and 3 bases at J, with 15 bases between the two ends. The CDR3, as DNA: TGTGCCAGCAGTTCCAAACAGGCCCCCAATCAGCCCCAGCATTTT. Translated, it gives CASSSKQAPNQPQHF.

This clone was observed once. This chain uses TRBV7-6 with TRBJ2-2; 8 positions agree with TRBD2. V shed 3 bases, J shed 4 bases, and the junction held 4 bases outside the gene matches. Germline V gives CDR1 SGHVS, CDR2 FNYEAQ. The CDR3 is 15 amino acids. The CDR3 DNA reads TGTGCCAGCAGCTTCCACGGGGGGGGCACCGGGGAGCTGTTTTTT. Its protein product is CASSFHGGGTGELFF. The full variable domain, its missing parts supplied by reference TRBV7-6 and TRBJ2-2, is GAGVSQSPRYKVTKRGQDVALRCDPISGHVSLYWYRQALGQGPEFLTYFNYEAQQDKSGLPNDRFSAERPEGSISTLTIQRTEQRDSAMYRCASSFHGGGTGELFFGEGSRLTVL.

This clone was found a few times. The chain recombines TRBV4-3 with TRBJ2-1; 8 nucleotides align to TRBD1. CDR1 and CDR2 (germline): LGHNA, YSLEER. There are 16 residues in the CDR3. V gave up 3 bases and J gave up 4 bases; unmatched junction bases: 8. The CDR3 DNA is TGCGCCAGCAGCCAGTCCGGGACAGGAGCATACAATGAGCAGTTCTTC. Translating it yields CASSQSGTGAYNEQFF.

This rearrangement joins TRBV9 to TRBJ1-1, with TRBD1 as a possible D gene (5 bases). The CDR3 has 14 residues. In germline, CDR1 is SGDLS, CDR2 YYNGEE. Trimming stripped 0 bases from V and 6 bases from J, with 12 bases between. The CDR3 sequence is CASSVVGGWSEAFF. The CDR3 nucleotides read TGTGCCAGCAGCGTAGTTGGGGGGTGGTCTGAAGCTTTCTTT.